This record concerns one T cell receptor (beta chain) sequence. The data belong to a study of shared clonotypes between healthy human individuals. Generated by immunoSEQ multiplex PCR, the TCRdb table keeps only in-frame clones and is missing some. The top ten clones hold 0.39% of a sample with more than 2,000,000 clones, over 90% of them seen once. This TCR derives from a man between 18 and 35 years old in good health. Some clones in this sample may be carry-over from other donors' samples. Sequences were obtained from naive CD4+ T cells from PBMCs. Subset defined: CD45RA+ positively selected.

The CDR3 reads CASSFNQKKGERRTEAFF. The DNA of the CDR3 is TGCGCCAGCAGCTTTAATCAAAAAAAGGGGGAAAGGCGCACTGAAGCTTTCTTT. The V call is TRBV5-1, the J call TRBJ1-1; tentative D call: TRBD1 (6 bases). Trimming shortened V by 2 bases and J by 4 bases, and 24 bases separated the two germline ends. The length of the CDR3 is 18 residues. CDR1 and CDR2 from the germline V gene are SGHRS and YFSETQ.